This T cell receptor (beta chain) is from a study of cytomegalovirus exposure and HLA in healthy donors. Turning to the study itself: The use of the same platform for the 95 to 150 validation repertoires and the 550 to 700 first-cohort repertoires was reported by a later analysis. Overall study results and limits: Rare TCR sequences dominated, though some public TCRs recurred in many donors. Among the CMV-associated chains, three were confirmed in vitro as specific for CMV antigens. According to a subsequent analysis, TCR clusters identified in the first cohort showed a tendency to co-occur across the approximately 120 validation repertoires.

This CDR3 has 15 amino acids. Germline V gene sequence: CDR1 SGHAT, CDR2 FQNNGV. Between the trimmed V and J ends, which lost 1 base and 1 base, there was a span of 8 bases. TCRdb's table, derived via immunoSEQ multiplex PCR, lists solely in-frame clones and lacks some. The sample shows roughly 260,000 clones, 80% to 90% of them seen only once. This clone was recorded once. Its antigen remains unidentified. The TCR sequence derives from a man aged 18 to 29 in good health and CMV-seronegative. The sample was PBMCs. The chain recombines TRBV11-2 with TRBJ2-1; D is possibly TRBD2 (6 bases). CDR3 sequence: CASSLVRGSYNEQFF. In nucleotides, the CDR3 is TGTGCCAGCAGCTTAGTGCGGGGTTCCTACAATGAGCAGTTCTTC.